The rows below give T cell receptor beta chains drawn from one sample of a study of T cells in Graves' hyperthyroidism and ophthalmopathy. TCRdb used MiXCR to reprocess the multiplex PCR reads, holding one entry per CDR3 protein. The top ten hold roughly an eighth of the sample, which has hundreds of thousands of distinct CDR3 sequences, more than 12% seen once. Sequencing used blood. These receptors originate from a woman aged 45-65 years with Graves' ophthalmopathy. CDR3s include the opening cysteine and the closing phenylalanine or tryptophan. A D gene is named only where the DNA matches it firmly. Size is stated for part of the rows, as once, few or many counts, or as a class when the clone is expanded.

v_call: TRBV7-8
clone_size: many
d_call: .
j_call: TRBJ2-3
cdr3_nt: TGCGCCAGCAGCTTGTACGGAGATACGCAGTATTTT
cdr3_aa: CASSLYGDTQYF

v_call: TRBV7-3
clone_size: .
d_call: TRBD1
j_call: TRBJ1-6
cdr3_nt: TGTGCCAGCAGCTTATCACCCACAGGGGGCAACTCACCCCTCCACTTT
cdr3_aa: CASSLSPTGGNSPLHF

v_call: TRBV12-3/TRBV12-4
clone_size: many
d_call: TRBD2
j_call: TRBJ2-7
cdr3_nt: TGTGCCAGCAGTTTGACTAGCGGAGACTACGAGCAGTACTTC
cdr3_aa: CASSLTSGDYEQYF

v_call: TRBV9
clone_size: .
d_call: TRBD1
j_call: TRBJ2-2
cdr3_nt: TGTGCCAGCACTGGGACAGGGTTTCCCGGGGAGCTGTTTTTT
cdr3_aa: CASTGTGFPGELFF

v_call: TRBV19
clone_size: few
d_call: .
j_call: TRBJ2-5
cdr3_nt: TGTGCCAGTAGTGTTTACAGGCGCCAAGAGACCCAGTACTTC
cdr3_aa: CASSVYRRQETQYF

v_call: TRBV20-1
clone_size: .
d_call: TRBD1
j_call: TRBJ2-7
cdr3_nt: TGCAGTGCTAGAGATACGAAGACAGGGCAGGACGAGCAGTACTTC
cdr3_aa: CSARDTKTGQDEQYF

v_call: TRBV19
clone_size: .
d_call: TRBD1
j_call: TRBJ2-7
cdr3_nt: TGTGCCAGTAGTATAGTCCTGGGACAGCACTACGAGCAGTACTTC
cdr3_aa: CASSIVLGQHYEQYF

v_call: TRBV30
clone_size: .
d_call: TRBD2
j_call: TRBJ2-1
cdr3_nt: TGTGCCTGGATCCCCCCGACTAGCGGGACTTACAATGAGCAGTTCTTC
cdr3_aa: CAWIPPTSGTYNEQFF

v_call: TRBV20-1
clone_size: many
d_call: TRBD1
j_call: TRBJ1-5
cdr3_nt: TGCAGTGCACACCCGGGACAGAGTAACAATCAGCCCCAGCATTTT
cdr3_aa: CSAHPGQSNNQPQHF

v_call: TRBV12-3/TRBV12-4
clone_size: .
d_call: .
j_call: TRBJ2-4
cdr3_nt: TGTGCCAGCAGTTTAATGGGGCCATTAGCCAAAAACATTCAGTACTTC
cdr3_aa: CASSLMGPLAKNIQYF

v_call: TRBV29-1
clone_size: .
d_call: .
j_call: TRBJ1-4
cdr3_nt: TGCAGCGCTATAAACACCGCAACTAATGAAAAACTGTTTTTT
cdr3_aa: CSAINTATNEKLFF

v_call: TRBV5-1
clone_size: many
d_call: .
j_call: TRBJ2-7
cdr3_nt: TGCGCCAGCAGCTTGGGGAGCCCGGGCAACGAGCAGTACTTC
cdr3_aa: CASSLGSPGNEQYF

v_call: TRBV20-1
clone_size: many
d_call: .
j_call: TRBJ2-5
cdr3_nt: TGCAGTGCTAGAGATTCCAGGCAGGCACAGTACTTC
cdr3_aa: CSARDSRQAQYF

v_call: TRBV7-8
clone_size: many
d_call: .
j_call: TRBJ2-7
cdr3_nt: TGTGCCAGCAGCTTAGACCCTTGGGACGGGTTCTACGAGCAGTACTTC
cdr3_aa: CASSLDPWDGFYEQYF

v_call: TRBV7-3
clone_size: many
d_call: TRBD1
j_call: TRBJ2-1
cdr3_nt: TGTGCCAGCAGCTTAAACAGGGGAGCCTACAATGAGCAGTTCTTC
cdr3_aa: CASSLNRGAYNEQFF

v_call: TRBV7-2
clone_size: many
d_call: .
j_call: TRBJ2-7
cdr3_nt: TGTGCCAGCAGCTGGTCTATCGGCTCCTACGAGCAGTACTTC
cdr3_aa: CASSWSIGSYEQYF

v_call: TRBV6-1
clone_size: many
d_call: .
j_call: TRBJ1-2
cdr3_nt: TGTGCCAGCACCTACAGCGGCAGCTATGGCTACACCTTC
cdr3_aa: CASTYSGSYGYTF

v_call: TRBV14
clone_size: many
d_call: .
j_call: TRBJ1-4
cdr3_nt: TGTGCCAGCAGGCGTGACAGAAATGAAAAACTGTTTTTT
cdr3_aa: CASRRDRNEKLFF

v_call: TRBV19
clone_size: few
d_call: .
j_call: TRBJ2-7
cdr3_nt: TGTGCCAGTAGTCGACGACAGGACCGTGCCTACGAGCAGTACTTC
cdr3_aa: CASSRRQDRAYEQYF

v_call: TRBV18
clone_size: .
d_call: .
j_call: TRBJ2-3
cdr3_nt: TGTGCCTGCTCACCACCGAGTACAGATACGCAGTATTTT
cdr3_aa: CACSPPSTDTQYF

v_call: TRBV5-1
clone_size: many
d_call: TRBD1
j_call: TRBJ2-7
cdr3_nt: TGCGCCAGCTACCGGGACAGCCTCTCCTACGAGCAGTACTTC
cdr3_aa: CASYRDSLSYEQYF

v_call: TRBV24-1
clone_size: many
d_call: .
j_call: TRBJ2-1
cdr3_nt: TGTGCCACCAGTGACCCCGGGACCTCTGAGGAGCAGTTCTTC
cdr3_aa: CATSDPGTSEEQFF